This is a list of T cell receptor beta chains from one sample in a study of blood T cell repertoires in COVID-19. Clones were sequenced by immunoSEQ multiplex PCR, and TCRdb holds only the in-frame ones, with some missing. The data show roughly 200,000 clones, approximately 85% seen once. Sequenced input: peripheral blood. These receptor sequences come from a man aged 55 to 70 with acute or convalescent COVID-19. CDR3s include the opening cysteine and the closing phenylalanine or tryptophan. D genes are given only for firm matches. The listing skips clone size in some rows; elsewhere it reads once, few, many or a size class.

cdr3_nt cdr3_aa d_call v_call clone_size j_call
TGTGCCAGCAGTGAACCGACAGTTATAGCTTTCTTT CASSEPTVIAFF NA TRBV2 NA TRBJ1-1
TGTGCCAGCAGTTTAACCACCCGAGGGCCCTACGAGCAGTACTTC CASSLTTRGPYEQYF NA TRBV28 NA TRBJ2-7
TGTGCCACCAGTGACCCTGGTGAGTATGAAGCTTTCTTT CATSDPGEYEAFF NA TRBV24-1 NA TRBJ1-1
TGTGCCAGCAGTTTAAGGACTACTTACGAGCAGTACTTC CASSLRTTYEQYF NA TRBV12-3/TRBV12-4 NA TRBJ2-7
TGTGCCAGCAGCCCGGCGCCGACACTTAGCAATCAGCCCCAGCATTTT CASSPAPTLSNQPQHF NA TRBV5-5 NA TRBJ1-5
TGTGCCAGCAGCTTAGCATCCCCCGGGAGTGGAGAAGATACGCAGTATTTT CASSLASPGSGEDTQYF NA TRBV7-3 NA TRBJ2-3
TGTGCCAGCAGCCTTGGGCGGCTAGCGTACCACAATGAGCAGTTCTTC CASSLGRLAYHNEQFF NA TRBV7-9 NA TRBJ2-1
TGTGCCAGTAGTAAGTCGACTATATTGAACACCGGGGAGCTGTTTTTT CASSKSTILNTGELFF NA TRBV28 NA TRBJ2-2
TGTGCCAGCAGTCCGTGGACAACGGACTCCTACGAGCAGTACTTC CASSPWTTDSYEQYF NA TRBV28 NA TRBJ2-7
TGTGCCATCTTCGGGACCGGGGAGCTGTTTTTT CAIFGTGELFF NA TRBV28 NA TRBJ2-2
TGTGCCAGCAGCGCAGGGACTTATAATCAGCCCCAGCATTTT CASSAGTYNQPQHF NA TRBV7-8 few TRBJ1-5
TGCAGCGCTTGGATAAGGGAGGACTATGGCTACACCTTC CSAWIREDYGYTF NA TRBV29-1 once TRBJ1-2
TGCGCCAGCAGCCAAGGACTAGCGGGAGGGTCGTACAATGAGCAGTTCTTC CASSQGLAGGSYNEQFF TRBD2 TRBV4-1 once TRBJ2-1
TGCGCCAGCAGCACCCAAGCGGGAGAAGGGGACGAGCAGTACTTC CASSTQAGEGDEQYF TRBD2 TRBV5-1 NA TRBJ2-7
TGTGCCAGCAGCCGACGGACAGAGAACACTGAAGCTTTCTTT CASSRRTENTEAFF NA TRBV3-1/TRBV3-2 NA TRBJ1-1
TGTGCCAGCAAAAGCGGGAGTATGGCAGATACGCAGTATTTT CASKSGSMADTQYF TRBD2 TRBV6-5 NA TRBJ2-3
TGTGCCAGCAGCCTGGGCGGGAGCGACGAGCAGTACTTC CASSLGGSDEQYF TRBD2 TRBV3-1/TRBV3-2 NA TRBJ2-7
TGTGCCATCATGGCCGGAGCGGGAGCGTTCACCGGGGAGCTGTTTTTT CAIMAGAGAFTGELFF TRBD2 TRBV10-3 few TRBJ2-2
TGCGCCAGCAGCTTGGGGGACAGACCTAATGAAAAACTGTTTTTT CASSLGDRPNEKLFF TRBD1 TRBV5-1 NA TRBJ1-4
TGTGCCAGCAGCCGGACAGGGGGTTACGAGCAGTACTTC CASSRTGGYEQYF TRBD1 TRBV12-3/TRBV12-4 NA TRBJ2-7
TGTGCCAGCACTCCCGGGACAAGATGGAATCAGCCCCAGCATTTT CASTPGTRWNQPQHF NA TRBV6-5 NA TRBJ1-5
TGTGCCAGCAGCCCGGGACAGACTCAAGAGACCCAGTACTTC CASSPGQTQETQYF TRBD1 TRBV28 NA TRBJ2-5
TGTGCCAGCAGTCCCCCCGGGGGGAGCTCCTACAATGAGCAGTTCTTC CASSPPGGSSYNEQFF TRBD2 TRBV6-6 NA TRBJ2-1
TGCGCCAGCAGCCCAGGACAGGAGAGGCAGCCCCAGCATTTT CASSPGQERQPQHF TRBD1 TRBV5-1 NA TRBJ1-5
TGCGCCAGCAGTCGAGGGACAGTCCAAGAGACCCAGTACTTC CASSRGTVQETQYF TRBD1 TRBV4-1 NA TRBJ2-5
TGTGCCAGCAGTTTATCGGGGCCAGGGGGAGGTGCCGATGGCTACACCTTC CASSLSGPGGGADGYTF TRBD1 TRBV28 NA TRBJ1-2